Listed below are T cell receptor beta chains from one sample, sequenced in a study of T cell responses to AZD1222 COVID-19 vaccine. Produced via immunoSEQ multiplex PCR; TCRdb's table is partial and in-frame only. The sample has roughly 99,000 clones; 87% are singletons. The specimen was peripheral blood, collected 28 days after the second AZD1222 dose. The receptor set was obtained from an adult who received the AZD1222 COVID-19 vaccine. CDR3s include the opening cysteine and the closing phenylalanine or tryptophan. Fields, in order: CDR3 protein, CDR3 DNA, J gene, V gene, CDR3 length, D gene. A D gene is named only where the DNA matches it firmly.

CDR3: CASSTRTVTGELFF
DNA: TGTGCCAGCAGCACACGGACAGTCACCGGGGAGCTGTTTTTT
J: TRBJ2-2
V: TRBV7-2
length: 14
D: -

CDR3: CASSPTVPRSNEQFF
DNA: TGTGCCAGCAGCCCAACAGTCCCCCGGTCCAATGAGCAGTTCTTC
J: TRBJ2-1
V: TRBV7-6
length: 15
D: -

CDR3: CASSYRGSATSRANVLTF
DNA: TGTGCCAGCAGCTACAGGGGAAGTGCCACAAGTCGGGCCAACGTCCTGACTTTC
J: TRBJ2-6
V: TRBV7-7
length: 18
D: TRBD1

CDR3: CASSLGTARYGYTF
DNA: TGTGCCAGCAGCTTAGGGACAGCCCGCTATGGCTACACCTTC
J: TRBJ1-2
V: TRBV7-9
length: 14
D: -

CDR3: CASSEGGGNEQFF
DNA: TGTGCCAGCAGTGAAGGGGGAGGCAATGAGCAGTTCTTC
J: TRBJ2-1
V: TRBV2
length: 13
D: -

CDR3: CASSQASGEGYGYTF
DNA: TGTGCCAGCAGCCAAGCCTCCGGGGAGGGCTATGGCTACACCTTC
J: TRBJ1-2
V: TRBV3-1/TRBV3-2
length: 15
D: -

CDR3: CASSSGTGTYEQYF
DNA: TGTGCCAGCAGCTCCGGGACAGGGACCTACGAGCAGTACTTC
J: TRBJ2-7
V: TRBV7-2
length: 14
D: TRBD1

CDR3: CASSEHRDRGHTEAFF
DNA: TGCGCCAGCAGTGAGCACCGGGACAGGGGACACACTGAAGCTTTCTTT
J: TRBJ1-1
V: TRBV10-1
length: 16
D: TRBD1

CDR3: CASSKLTGRDTEAFF
DNA: TGTGCCAGCAGCAAACTGACAGGGAGGGACACTGAAGCTTTCTTT
J: TRBJ1-1
V: TRBV5-6
length: 15
D: TRBD1

CDR3: CASSPGQESAYGYTF
DNA: TGTGCCAGCTCACCTGGACAGGAATCGGCCTATGGCTACACCTTC
J: TRBJ1-2
V: TRBV18
length: 15
D: TRBD1

CDR3: CASSLASLVLNTEAFF
DNA: TGTGCCAGCAGCTTAGCGTCTCTAGTGCTGAACACTGAAGCTTTCTTT
J: TRBJ1-1
V: TRBV7-2
length: 16
D: -

CDR3: CATSDSESWTVGTGELFF
DNA: TGTGCCACCAGTGATTCAGAGAGCTGGACAGTAGGGACCGGGGAGCTGTTTTTT
J: TRBJ2-2
V: TRBV24-1
length: 18
D: -

CDR3: CASSLTVLDLQYF
DNA: TGTGCCAGCAGCCTCACCGTCTTAGATTTGCAGTACTTC
J: TRBJ2-7
V: TRBV11-3
length: 13
D: -

CDR3: CASSRVPGQGGTEAFF
DNA: TGTGCCAGTAGTCGGGTCCCGGGACAGGGAGGCACTGAAGCTTTCTTT
J: TRBJ1-1
V: TRBV19
length: 16
D: TRBD1

CDR3: CASSKPGLAGGTQYF
DNA: TGTGCCAGCAGTAAACCGGGACTAGCGGGGGGTACGCAGTATTTT
J: TRBJ2-3
V: TRBV6-5
length: 15
D: TRBD2

CDR3: CASSRLTGELFF
DNA: TGTGCCAGCAGCCGACTCACCGGGGAGCTGTTTTTT
J: TRBJ2-2
V: TRBV3-1/TRBV3-2
length: 12
D: -

CDR3: CASSVSTLADTQYF
DNA: TGTGCCAGCAGCGTATCGACACTGGCAGATACGCAGTATTTT
J: TRBJ2-3
V: TRBV9
length: 14
D: -

CDR3: CASSSMTVEAFF
DNA: TGTGCCAGCAGTTCAATGACAGTTGAAGCTTTCTTT
J: TRBJ1-1
V: TRBV27
length: 12
D: -

CDR3: CASSFRESNTEAFF
DNA: TGTGCCAGCAGCTTTCGAGAGAGCAACACTGAAGCTTTCTTT
J: TRBJ1-1
V: TRBV5-6
length: 14
D: -

CDR3: CASSLQGSNQPQHF
DNA: TGTGCCAGCAGCTTACAGGGGAGCAATCAGCCCCAGCATTTT
J: TRBJ1-5
V: TRBV7-2
length: 14
D: -